This T cell receptor (beta chain) was captured in a study of T-cell memory formation after mild COVID-19. Turning to the study itself: TCR clusters largely stayed donor specific. Study-wide results and caveats: Contracting clones from day 15 to 85 had balanced CD4/CD8; later expanders favoured CD4+. Contracting CD4+ clones lay largely in CM and EM, with CD8+ ones residing in EMRA.

V was clipped by 4 bases and J by 6 bases, with 10 bases between them. In germline, CDR1 is SGHVS, CDR2 FNYEAQ. The CDR3 is 13 amino acids. TCRdb processed the 5' RACE reads anew with MiXCR; each CDR3 protein has one entry. The data show some 150,000 distinct CDR3 sequences, 6% to 7% seen once. The sample holds many counts of this clonotype. Its antigen is as yet unknown. This TCR derives from an adult woman who had mild COVID-19 (a few samples of this study predate the infection). Cell type and time point are not known. The rearrangement joins TRBV7-6 to TRBJ2-1; a possible D gene is TRBD2 (6 bases). Material: PBMCs or a T cell subset sorted from them (not recorded which). This CDR3 is CASSSQEGNEQFF. CDR3 in DNA: TGTGCCAGCAGCTCACAGGAGGGCAATGAGCAGTTCTTC.